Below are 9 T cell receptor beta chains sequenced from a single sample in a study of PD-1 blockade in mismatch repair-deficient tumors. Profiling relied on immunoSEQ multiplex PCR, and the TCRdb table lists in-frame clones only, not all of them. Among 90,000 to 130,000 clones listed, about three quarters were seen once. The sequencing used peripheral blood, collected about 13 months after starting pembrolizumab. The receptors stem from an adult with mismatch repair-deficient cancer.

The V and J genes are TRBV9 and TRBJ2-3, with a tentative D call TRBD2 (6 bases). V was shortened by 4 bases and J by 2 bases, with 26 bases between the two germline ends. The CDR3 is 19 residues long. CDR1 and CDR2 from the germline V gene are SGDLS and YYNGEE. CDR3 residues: CASSPRDSLGRGDTDTQYF. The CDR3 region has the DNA TGTGCCAGCAGCCCACGGGACTCCCTAGGCCGGGGTGACACAGATACGCAGTATTTT.

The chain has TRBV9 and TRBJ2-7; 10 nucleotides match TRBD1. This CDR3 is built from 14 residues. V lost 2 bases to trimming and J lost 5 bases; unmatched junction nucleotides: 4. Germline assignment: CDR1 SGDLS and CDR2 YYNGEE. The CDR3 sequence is CASSVGQGYNEQYF. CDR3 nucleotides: TGTGCCAGCAGCGTGGGACAGGGGTACAACGAGCAGTACTTC.

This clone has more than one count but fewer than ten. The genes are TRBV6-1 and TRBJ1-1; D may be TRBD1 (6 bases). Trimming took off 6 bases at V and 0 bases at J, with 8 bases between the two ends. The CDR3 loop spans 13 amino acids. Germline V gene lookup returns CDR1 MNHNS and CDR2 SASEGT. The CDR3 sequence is CASSNRVNTEAFF. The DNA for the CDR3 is TGTGCCAGCAGCAACAGGGTGAACACTGAAGCTTTCTTT.

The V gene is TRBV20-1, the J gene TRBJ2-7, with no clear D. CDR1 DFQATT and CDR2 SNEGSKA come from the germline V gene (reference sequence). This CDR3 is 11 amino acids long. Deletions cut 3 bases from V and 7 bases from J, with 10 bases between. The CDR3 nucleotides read TGCAGTGCTAGGTGGGGTGAGGAGCAGTACTTC. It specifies CSARWGEEQYF.

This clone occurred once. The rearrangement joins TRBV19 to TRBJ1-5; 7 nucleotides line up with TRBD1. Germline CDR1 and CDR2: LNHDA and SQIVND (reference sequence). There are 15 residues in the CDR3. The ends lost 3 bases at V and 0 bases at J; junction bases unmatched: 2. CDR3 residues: CASSIGTASNQPQHF. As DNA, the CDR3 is TGTGCCAGTAGTATCGGGACAGCTAGCAATCAGCCCCAGCATTTT.

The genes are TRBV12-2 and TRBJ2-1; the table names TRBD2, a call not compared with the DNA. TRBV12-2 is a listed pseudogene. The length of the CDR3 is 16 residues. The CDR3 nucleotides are TGTGCAAGTCGCCTACGACTAGCGGCGACCTTCGATGAGCAGTTCTTC. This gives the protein CASRLRLAATFDEQFF.

DNA of the CDR3: TGTGCCAGCAGCCGTTTTACGGGAGGAGGTACTGAAGCTTTCTTT. Encoded protein: CASSRFTGGGTEAFF. The chain joins TRBV14 to TRBJ1-1; D unresolved. V lost 4 bases and J lost 5, with 17 bases in between. The CDR3 is 15 amino acids. Germline lookup yields CDR1 SGHDN and CDR2 FVKESK.

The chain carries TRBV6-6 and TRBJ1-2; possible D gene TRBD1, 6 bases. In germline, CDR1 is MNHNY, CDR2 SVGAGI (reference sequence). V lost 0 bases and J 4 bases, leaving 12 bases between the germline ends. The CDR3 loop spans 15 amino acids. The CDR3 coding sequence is TGTGCCAGCAGTTACTCGACCAGGGGATTCTATGGCTACACCTTC. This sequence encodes CASSYSTRGFYGYTF.

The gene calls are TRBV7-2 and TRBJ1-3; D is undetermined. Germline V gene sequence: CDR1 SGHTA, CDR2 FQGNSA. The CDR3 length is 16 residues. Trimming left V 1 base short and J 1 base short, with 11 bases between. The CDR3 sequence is CASSLGPRRSGNTIYF. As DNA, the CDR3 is TGTGCCAGCAGCTTAGGTCCCAGGAGATCTGGAAACACCATATATTTT.